This TCR beta chain was obtained from a study of T cells in Graves' hyperthyroidism and ophthalmopathy (dated by TCRdb to between 2017 and 2020). For context, the study as a whole: A discovery cohort of approximately 97 patients, roughly 43 with Graves' ophthalmopathy and 55 to 65 with stable Graves' hyperthyroidism, was used to find distinguishing TCR V-J signatures. The paper describes TCR Vbeta CDR3 sequencing of 140 or so peripheral blood samples, made up of 43 ophthalmopathy patients, around 78 hyperthyroidism patients and 17 progressor patients. After sampling, hyperthyroidism patients received methimazole starting at 30 mg daily, and ophthalmopathy patients received high-dose intravenous methylprednisolone. The approximately 98 discovery patients were randomly divided into training and test sets at a 7:3 ratio. In addition, the study compared T-cell repertoires in thyroid tissue and in blood from five or six Graves' hyperthyroidism patients. Whether ophthalmopathy could be predicted prospectively was tested in an independent validation cohort made up of 18 hyperthyroidism patients plus 17 patients who later progressed to ophthalmopathy. Study-wide findings and limitations: Blood samples also contained most of the expanded thyroid clonotypes (frequency above 0.001), which suggests that blood repertoires may reflect thyroid immune responses. During validation, the model predicted progression to ophthalmopathy a median of about 6.3 months ahead of onset, with almost 71% sensitivity and 72.22% specificity. A 13 V-J signature model separated ophthalmopathy from stable hyperthyroidism, with about 90% sensitivity and about 81% specificity in cross-validation and 80%/75% in testing. No statistical method was used to fix the sample size in advance, and group allocation was not hidden from the investigators.

Patients with uncontrolled infections, other autoimmune diseases, pregnancy or lactation were excluded. Diagnoses were established on the basis of clinical symptoms, serum thyroxine and TRAb, thyroid ultrasound, and orbital computed tomography. Total RNA was extracted using Trizol reagent, and RNA quality was assessed on an Agilent 2100 Bioanalyzer. On this clonotype itself: There is no known antigen for this receptor. No quality values exist for individual bases; no much larger clone is one base distant.

From the cysteine through the phenylalanine, the CDR3 covers 13 amino acids. Kept here is only the CDR3 DNA, which spans 39 bases and is read in frame from base 1. V trim: 5 bases; J trim: 4 bases; unmatched bases: 3. The germline V gene supplies CDR1 ENHRY and CDR2 SYGVKD. TCR beta CDR3 regions were amplified from RNA transcripts. The first round of RT-PCR for the TCR CDR3 was performed with the HTBI primer set and the Qiagen OneStep RT-PCR kit. A second multiplex PCR round built the libraries, followed by size selection and purification. Paired-end sequencing of the libraries was performed with 100 bp reads on an Illumina HiSeq2000. The authors' pipeline ran thus. SOAPnuke was used to process the raw data, throwing out any read that contained adapters or uncalled bases, had a mean Phred below 15, or lacked an exact constant-primer or identifier match. COPE v1.2.5 was used to merge the high-quality paired reads, and each unique nucleotide sequence was defined as a clonotype. Clonotypes were aligned to IMGT TRBV, TRBD and TRBJ reference segments using MiTCR v1.1. The analysis included only V-J combinations with a frequency above 0.0001, which together covered roughly 99% of the repertoires. The TCS score was defined as F50 (clonal expansion) divided by E x V (chaos), with BLOSUM62-based TCRdist calculated between CDR3 peptides within each V-J. Welch's t-statistics and random forest reduced around 550 V-J features to 10 to 15, which were used in a naive Bayes classifier (R e1071). The Morisita-Horn index was used to measure how similar the thyroid and blood repertoires were. Through fastp at Q25 and MiXCR, TCRdb rebuilt clones from the public reads, retaining in-frame beta chains. Rows with a matching CDR3 protein are joined into one entry that keeps the most common DNA and genes. The authors' filters were not applied to this entry. Across this sample there are 650,000 to 800,000 distinct CDR3 sequences, with 45% seen only once. Roughly 7.2% of the sample is taken by the ten largest.

The sequence joins TRBV10-3 to TRBJ1-2; 8 bases in the junction line up with TRBD1. The sequenced sample consisted of peripheral blood or thyroid tissue (not recorded which). The sequence came from an adult man with Graves' disease, either hyperthyroidism or ophthalmopathy (not recorded which). This receptor carries the CDR3 CAISPGQVYGYTF. The nucleotide sequence reads as follows: TGTGCCATCAGTCCGGGACAGGTCTATGGCTACACCTTC.